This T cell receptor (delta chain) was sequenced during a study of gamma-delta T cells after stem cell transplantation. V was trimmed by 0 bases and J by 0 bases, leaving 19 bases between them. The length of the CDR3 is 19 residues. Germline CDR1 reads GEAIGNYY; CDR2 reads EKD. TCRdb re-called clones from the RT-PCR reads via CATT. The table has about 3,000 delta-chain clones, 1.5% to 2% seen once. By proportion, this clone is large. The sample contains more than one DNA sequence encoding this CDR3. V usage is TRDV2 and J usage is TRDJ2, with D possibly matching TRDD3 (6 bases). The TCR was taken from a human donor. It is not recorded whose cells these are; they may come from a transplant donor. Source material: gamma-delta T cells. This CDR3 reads CACDTVGGEKATLTAQLFF. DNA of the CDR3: TGTGCCTGTGACACCGTGGGGGGGGAGAAAGCGACTTTGACAGCACAACTCTTCTTT.